This passage covers 19 T cell receptor beta chains from one sample sequenced in a study of blood T cell repertoires in COVID-19. Sequencing used immunoSEQ multiplex PCR; TCRdb keeps in-frame clones, though not all of them. This repertoire shows about 310,000 clones, roughly 89% found once; its top ten account for roughly 5.3%. Sequencing was done on a sample of PBMCs or T cells enriched from blood (not recorded which). The receptors derive from a man in his fifties or sixties who had recovered from COVID-19.

This clone was picked up one time. V usage is TRBV6-5 and J usage is TRBJ2-7, with 7 bases lining up with TRBD1. Germline V gives CDR1 MNHEY, CDR2 SVGAGI. The CDR3 extends over 12 amino acids. V gave up 2 bases and J gave up 7 bases; unmatched junction bases: 2. DNA for the CDR3: TGTGCCAGCAGTTACAGGGGGCGGGAGCAGTACTTC. This codes for CASSYRGREQYF.

The V and J genes are TRBV12-3 or TRBV12-4 and TRBJ1-5; D unresolved. V gave up 1 base and J gave up 7 bases, with 5 bases separating them. CDR3 length: 12 residues. The CDR3 DNA reads as TGTGCCAGCAGTTTAGAGAGGCAGCCCCAGCATTTT. This sequence encodes CASSLERQPQHF.

This rearrangement joins TRBV28 to TRBJ1-3; TRBD1 matches at 7 bases. The CDR3 length is 15 residues. CDR1 is MDHEN and CDR2 is SYDVKM in the germline V gene. With 6 bases clipped from V and 6 bases from J, the junction kept 11 bases outside the gene matches. The chain's CDR3 is CASSKKDRLENTIYF. In DNA, the CDR3 is TGTGCCAGCAGCAAAAAGGACAGGCTGGAAAACACCATATATTTT.

This sequence joins TRBV12-3 or TRBV12-4 and TRBJ2-1; 10 bases are a match to TRBD1. The V gene end was trimmed by 6 bases and the J gene end by 12 bases; junction bases not matched to a gene: 5. The CDR3 extends over 12 amino acids. The CDR3, as DNA: TGTGCCAGCAGCCACCGGGACAGGGGGCAGTTCTTC. It codes for CASSHRDRGQFF.

This chain links TRBV7-2 with TRBJ2-7, with a weak D call TRBD2 (6 bases). From germline, CDR1 is SGHTA and CDR2 FQGNSA. The CDR3 consists of 15 residues. The V end lost 0 bases, the J end lost 7 bases, and 16 bases lay between the germline ends. CDR3 DNA: TGTGCCAGCAGCTTAGCTTACGGGACTCCGGGGGAGCAGTACTTC. Translation gives CASSLAYGTPGEQYF.

The rearrangement links TRBV24-1 to TRBJ2-5, with D possibly TRBD1 on 6 matching bases. Germline CDR1 reads KGHDR; CDR2 reads SFDVKD. The CDR3 has 15 residues. The V end lost 2 bases, the J end lost 5 bases, and 14 bases lay between the germline ends. CDR3 bases: TGTGCCACCAGTGATTCCAGGGGAGTGGGGGAGACCCAGTACTTC. Its translation: CATSDSRGVGETQYF.

The V and J genes are TRBV11-2 and TRBJ1-6; 10 bases fit TRBD1. The CDR3 totals 13 residues. Germline V CDR1 and CDR2: SGHAT, FQNNGV. Trimming removed 5 bases from V and 12 bases from J; junction bases left unmatched: 4. CDR3 protein: CASSLDRGLPLHF. DNA for the CDR3: TGTGCCAGCAGCCTTGACAGGGGGCTACCCCTCCACTTT.

This clone was observed a few times. The chain recombines TRBV3-1 (or the pseudogene TRBV3-2) with TRBJ2-1; D gene ambiguous. This CDR3 spans 13 amino acids. CDR1 is LGHDT and CDR2 is YNNKEL in the germline V gene (reference sequence). V was clipped by 4 bases and J by 13 bases, with 17 bases between them. The CDR3 region has the DNA TGTGCCAGCAGCCTTGTAATTAACTTGAATCAGTTCTTC. It yields the protein CASSLVINLNQFF.

DNA of the CDR3: TGTGCCAGCAGCGTAGCGGTACTAGCGGGGTCGGATGAGCAGTTCTTC. Translating gives CASSVAVLAGSDEQFF. The V and J genes are TRBV9 and TRBJ2-1; 10 bases map to TRBD2. Per the germline V gene, CDR1 is SGDLS and CDR2 is YYNGEE. The CDR3 runs to 16 residues. V gave up 0 bases and J gave up 8 bases; unmatched junction bases: 8.

This chain links TRBV19 with TRBJ2-2, with 13 bases identical to TRBD2. CDR3 length equals 15 residues. V gave up 1 base and J gave up 9 bases; unmatched junction bases: 2. The germline V gene encodes CDR1 LNHDA and CDR2 SQIVND (reference sequence). This CDR3 is CASSIGTSGSRELFF. The CDR3, as DNA: TGTGCCAGTAGTATAGGGACTAGCGGGAGCCGGGAGCTGTTTTTT.

This chain joins TRBV29-1 and TRBJ2-7; TRBD2 matches at 7 bases. The CDR3 is made up of 14 amino acids. Per the germline V gene, CDR1 is SQVTM and CDR2 is ANQGSEA. The V segment lost 5 bases and the J segment 0 bases; nucleotides outside the gene matches: 7. CDR3 nucleotide sequence: TGCAGCGTTCTTGTGGGAGGGAGCTCCTACGAGCAGTACTTC. Translated: CSVLVGGSSYEQYF.

This rearrangement joins TRBV5-1 to TRBJ2-1, with 12 bases aligning to TRBD2. The CDR3 is made up of 17 amino acids. Losses at the gene ends were 0 bases for V and 10 bases for J; bases not matched to a gene: 11. From germline, CDR1 is SGHRS and CDR2 YFSETQ. The CDR3 loop is CASSLVAPSGRAWEQFF. The CDR3 DNA sequence: TGCGCCAGCAGCTTGGTTGCCCCTAGCGGGAGGGCCTGGGAGCAGTTCTTC.

The chain combines TRBV7-9 with TRBJ1-2, with TRBD1 matching 12 bases. The CDR3 loop spans 15 amino acids. Germline trimming cut 0 bases from V and 7 bases from J; bases unmatched to any gene: 3. Germline lookup yields CDR1 SEHNR and CDR2 FQNEAQ (reference sequence). This chain's CDR3 is CASSLAGTGGSGYTF. The CDR3 region has the DNA TGTGCCAGCAGCTTAGCCGGGACAGGGGGCTCTGGCTACACCTTC.

V is TRBV15 and J is TRBJ1-2, with D hard to call. The CDR3 is 14 residues long. The V gene lost 1 base and the J gene lost 4 bases, with 10 bases spanning the gap. Looked up from germline, CDR1 is LNHNV and CDR2 is YYDKDF (reference sequence). The CDR3 DNA sequence: TGTGCCACCAGCAGAGCGGAGGGAAGCTATGGCTACACCTTC. This translates into CATSRAEGSYGYTF.

The chain joins TRBV7-3 to TRBJ2-3, with 11 bases aligning to TRBD2. Germline CDR1 and CDR2: SGHTA and FQGTGA. Trimming at V came to 2 bases and at J to 0 bases, leaving 10 bases not matched to a gene. The CDR3 is made up of 19 amino acids. Written as DNA, the CDR3 is TGTGCCAGCAGCTTAGCAGGGCTAGCGGGAGGAGGGAGCACAGATACGCAGTATTTT. Translation gives CASSLAGLAGGGSTDTQYF.

This chain connects TRBV5-1 to TRBJ2-1; 11 nucleotides line up with TRBD2. This CDR3 is built from 17 residues. With 0 bases clipped from V and 7 bases from J, the junction kept 9 bases outside the gene matches. CDR1 is SGHRS, CDR2 YFSETQ, per germline. CDR3 amino acids: CASSLDQLAGEYNEQFF. The CDR3 DNA is TGCGCCAGCAGCTTGGACCAACTAGCGGGAGAATATAATGAGCAGTTCTTC.

The chain uses TRBV3-1 (or the pseudogene TRBV3-2) and TRBJ2-1, with TRBD2 identical over 7 bases. J gave up 1 base and V 1 base, and 16 bases lay outside the gene matches. The germline gives CDR1 LGHDT, CDR2 YNNKEL (reference sequence). CDR3 length: 20 residues. The CDR3 protein is CASSQGLAVTGSGSYNEQFF. The CDR3 region has the DNA TGTGCCAGCAGCCAAGGGCTAGCGGTTACCGGGAGTGGATCCTACAATGAGCAGTTCTTC.

The chain couples TRBV7-2 to TRBJ2-7; 7 bases line up with TRBD1. The CDR3 consists of 13 residues. Per the germline V gene, CDR1 is SGHTA and CDR2 is FQGNSA. Trimming at V came to 5 bases and at J to 5 bases, leaving 6 bases not matched to a gene. CDR3 DNA: TGTGCCAGCAGCCGATTACAGGGGAACGAGCAGTACTTC. It translates to CASSRLQGNEQYF.

The rearrangement joins TRBV13 to TRBJ1-3; D remains unclear. The CDR3 totals 12 residues. From germline, CDR1 is PRHDT and CDR2 FYEKMQ (reference sequence). V was shortened by 5 bases and J by 7 bases, with 9 bases between the two germline ends. The CDR3: CASSTYRNTIYF. The CDR3 DNA reads TGTGCCAGCAGCACCTATCGGAACACCATATATTTT. The whole variable domain, filled in from reference TRBV13 and TRBJ1-3, reads AAGVIQSPRHLIKEKRETATLKCYPIPRHDTVYWYQQGPGQDPQFLISFYEKMQSDKGSIPDRFSAQQFSDYHSELNMSSLELGDSALYFCASSTYRNTIYFGEGSWLTVV.